The text below deals with one T cell receptor beta chain. These data come from a study of blood T cell repertoires in COVID-19. Study details: The origin of the acute and convalescent COVID-19 samples was the United States, Italy and Spain. The cDNA or gDNA used as material had been derived from T cells, B-cell-depleted T cells, or PBMCs.

Assay used: immunoSEQ multiplex PCR; TCRdb lists only in-frame clones, some missing. The sample has about 140,000 clones; roughly 91% are singletons. With 3 bases removed from V and 7 bases from J, the gap between germline ends came to 13 bases. This CDR3 has 13 residues. Germline V gene lookup returns CDR1 MDHEN and CDR2 SYDVKM. The rearrangement joins TRBV28 to TRBJ2-7, with D perhaps matching TRBD2 (5 bases). Sequencing used peripheral blood. The receptor comes from a man in his 60s with active or convalescent COVID-19. CDR3 residues: CASSLTTTLEQYF. CDR3 nucleotide sequence: TGTGCCAGCAGTTTGACGACTACCCTGGAGCAGTACTTC.